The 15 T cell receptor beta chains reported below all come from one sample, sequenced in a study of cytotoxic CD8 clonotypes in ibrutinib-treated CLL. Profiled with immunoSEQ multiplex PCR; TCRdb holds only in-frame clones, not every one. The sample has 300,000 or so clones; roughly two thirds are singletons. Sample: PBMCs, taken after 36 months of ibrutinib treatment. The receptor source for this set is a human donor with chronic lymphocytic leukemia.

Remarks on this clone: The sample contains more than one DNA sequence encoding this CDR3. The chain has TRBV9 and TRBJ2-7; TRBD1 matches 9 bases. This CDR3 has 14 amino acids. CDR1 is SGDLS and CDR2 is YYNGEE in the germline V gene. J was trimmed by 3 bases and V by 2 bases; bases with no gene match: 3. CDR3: CASSVGTGFYEQYF. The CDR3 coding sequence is TGTGCCAGCAGCGTCGGGACAGGGTTCTACGAGCAGTACTTC.

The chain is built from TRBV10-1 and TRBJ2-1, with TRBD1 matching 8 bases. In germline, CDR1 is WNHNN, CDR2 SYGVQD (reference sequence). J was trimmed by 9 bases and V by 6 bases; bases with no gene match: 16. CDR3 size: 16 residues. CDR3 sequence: CASSQVARQGIGEQFF. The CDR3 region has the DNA TGCGCCAGCAGCCAAGTCGCGAGACAGGGGATCGGTGAGCAGTTCTTC.

The CDR3: CASSPKISYEQYF. The CDR3 DNA reads as TGCGCCAGCAGCCCTAAAATATCCTACGAGCAGTACTTC. This chain uses TRBV4-1 with TRBJ2-7, with D uncertain. Germline V gene sequence: CDR1 MGHRA, CDR2 YSYEKL. The CDR3 length is 13 residues. With 4 bases removed from V and 1 base from J, the gap between germline ends came to 8 bases.

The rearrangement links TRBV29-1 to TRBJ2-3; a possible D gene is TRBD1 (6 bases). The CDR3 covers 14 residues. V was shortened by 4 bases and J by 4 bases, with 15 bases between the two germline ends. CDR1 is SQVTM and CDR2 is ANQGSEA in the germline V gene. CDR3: CSVVYRDSPDTQYF. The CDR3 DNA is TGCAGCGTTGTGTACAGGGATTCGCCAGATACGCAGTATTTT.

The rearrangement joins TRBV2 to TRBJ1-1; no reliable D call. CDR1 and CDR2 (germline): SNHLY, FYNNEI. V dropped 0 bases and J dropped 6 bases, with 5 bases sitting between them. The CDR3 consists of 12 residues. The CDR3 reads CASSEATAEAFF. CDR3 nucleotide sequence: TGTGCCAGCAGTGAAGCCACAGCTGAAGCTTTCTTT.

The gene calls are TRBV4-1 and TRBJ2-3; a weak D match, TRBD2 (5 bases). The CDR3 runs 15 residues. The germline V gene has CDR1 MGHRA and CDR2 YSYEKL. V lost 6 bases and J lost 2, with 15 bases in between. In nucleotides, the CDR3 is TGCGCCAGCAGAGGAAGCTCACGGGACACAGATACGCAGTATTTT. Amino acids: CASRGSSRDTDTQYF.

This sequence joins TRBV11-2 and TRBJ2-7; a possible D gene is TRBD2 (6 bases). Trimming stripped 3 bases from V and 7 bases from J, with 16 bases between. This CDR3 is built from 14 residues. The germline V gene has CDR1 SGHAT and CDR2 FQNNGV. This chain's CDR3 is CASSLRGPLGEQYF. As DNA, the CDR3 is TGTGCCAGCAGCTTGCGGGGTCCCCTGGGGGAGCAGTACTTC. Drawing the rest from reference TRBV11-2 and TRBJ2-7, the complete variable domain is EAGVAQSPRYKIIEKRQSVAFWCNPISGHATLYWYQQILGQGPKLLIQFQNNGVVDDSQLPKDRFSAERLKGVDSTLKIQPAKLEDSAVYLCASSLRGPLGEQYFGPGTRLTVT.

CDR3 amino acids: CASSYFTGLNSPLHF. The CDR3 DNA reads TGTGCCAGCAGTTACTTCACAGGGTTGAATTCACCCCTCCACTTT. The chain recombines TRBV6-5 with TRBJ1-6, with D tentatively TRBD1 (6 bases). CDR1 MNHEY and CDR2 SVGAGI come from the germline V gene. This CDR3 has 15 amino acids. The V and J ends lost 1 base and 7 bases respectively, with 11 bases between them.

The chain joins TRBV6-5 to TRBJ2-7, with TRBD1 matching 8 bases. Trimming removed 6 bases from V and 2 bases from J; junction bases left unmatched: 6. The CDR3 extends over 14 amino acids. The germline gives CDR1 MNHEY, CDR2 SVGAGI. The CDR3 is CASRHQQGAYEQYF. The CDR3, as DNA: TGTGCCAGCAGGCACCAACAGGGGGCCTACGAGCAGTACTTC.

CDR3 sequence reads: CASSLEGGLKDTQYF. The CDR3 bases are TGTGCCAGCAGCTTAGAGGGGGGCCTCAAAGATACGCAGTATTTT. This chain joins TRBV7-3 and TRBJ2-3; D assignment may be TRBD1 or TRBD2 (6 bases each). CDR1 SGHTA and CDR2 FQGTGA come from the germline V gene. Trimming cost V 2 bases and J 5 bases, with 14 bases left between them. The CDR3 totals 15 residues.

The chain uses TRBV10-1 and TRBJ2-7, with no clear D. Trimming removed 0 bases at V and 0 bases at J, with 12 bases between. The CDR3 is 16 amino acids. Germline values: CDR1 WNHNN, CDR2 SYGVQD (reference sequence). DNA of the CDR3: TGCGCCAGCAGTGAGTCGGGTGGCCCTAGCTCCTACGAGCAGTACTTC. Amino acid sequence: CASSESGGPSSYEQYF.

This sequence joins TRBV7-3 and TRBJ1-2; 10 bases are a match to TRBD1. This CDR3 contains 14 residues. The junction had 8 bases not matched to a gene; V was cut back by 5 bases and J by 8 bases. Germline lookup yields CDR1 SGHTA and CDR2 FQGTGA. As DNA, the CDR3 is TGTGCCAGCAGCCCCTCCGGGACAGGGGTAGGCTACACCTTC. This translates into CASSPSGTGVGYTF.

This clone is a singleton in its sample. The CDR3 DNA is TGTGCCAGCAAGGCAGGGAGTAACTATGGCTACACCTTC. Translating it yields CASKAGSNYGYTF. The chain links TRBV2 to TRBJ1-2; maybe TRBD1 (5 bases). V lost 7 bases and J lost 1, with 10 bases in between. This CDR3 comprises 13 residues. CDR1 is SNHLY, CDR2 FYNNEI, per germline. Supplemented by reference TRBV2 and TRBJ1-2, the full variable domain reads EPEVTQTPSHQVTQMGQEVILRCVPISNHLYFYWYRQILGQKVEFLVSFYNNEISEKSEIFDDQFSVERPDGSNFTLKIRSTKLEDSAMYFCASKAGSNYGYTFGSGTRLTVV.

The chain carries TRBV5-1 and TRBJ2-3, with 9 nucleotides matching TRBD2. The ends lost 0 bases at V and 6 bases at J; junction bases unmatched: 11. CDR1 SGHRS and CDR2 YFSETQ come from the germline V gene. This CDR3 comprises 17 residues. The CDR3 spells CASSLEESSGGTDTQYF. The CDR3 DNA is TGCGCCAGCAGCTTGGAGGAGAGTAGCGGGGGAACTGATACGCAGTATTTT.

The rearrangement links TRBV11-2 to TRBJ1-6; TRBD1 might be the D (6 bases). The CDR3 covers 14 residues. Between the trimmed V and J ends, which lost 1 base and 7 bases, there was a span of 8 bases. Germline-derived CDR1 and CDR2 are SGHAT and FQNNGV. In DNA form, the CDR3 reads TGTGCCAGCAGCTTAGGCCAGGGGAATTCACCCCTCCACTTT. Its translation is CASSLGQGNSPLHF.